The 25 T cell receptor beta chains presented below share a single source sample, sequenced in a study of metastatic and nonmetastatic thyroid tumors. Through MiXCR, TCRdb re-clonotyped the PCR reads. This sample carries 15,000 to 20,000 clones, less than 35% of them seen once, and the ten largest clones take roughly an eighth. Not a single patient had been given any form of treatment at any point before undergoing thyroid surgery. The sample was tumor tissue. All receptors derive from a female donor with papillary thyroid cancer or a benign thyroid nodule (not recorded which). Some clones in this sample may be carry-over from other donors' samples.

The chain uses TRBV7-2 and TRBJ2-1; no firm D call. V was clipped by 1 base and J by 9 bases, with 7 bases between them. Germline CDR1 reads SGHTA; CDR2 reads FQGNSA. The CDR3 has 12 residues. CDR3 in DNA: TGTGCCAGCAGCTTAGTAGAGGTTGAGCAGTTCTTC. As protein: CASSLVEVEQFF.

Only a few counts were recorded for this clone. V gene TRBV6-1 combines with J gene TRBJ2-3; TRBD2 is a possible D gene (5 bases). Trimming shortened V by 5 bases and J by 10 bases, and 13 bases separated the two germline ends. The CDR3 spans 12 residues. The germline CDR1 and CDR2 sequences are MNHNS and SASEGT. The CDR3: CASSTEGLAQYF. The CDR3, as DNA: TGTGCCAGCAGTACGGAAGGACTGGCGCAGTATTTT.

This clone is medium-sized within its sample. V usage is TRBV9 and J usage is TRBJ2-2; possibly TRBD1 or TRBD2 for D (5 bases each). V shed 4 bases and J shed 0 bases, with 16 bases lying between them. This CDR3 spans 17 amino acids. Germline V lookup: CDR1 SGDLS, CDR2 YYNGEE. CDR3 region: CASSPRGGGANTGELFF. CDR3 bases: TGTGCCAGCAGCCCCCGCGGTGGGGGTGCGAACACCGGGGAGCTGTTTTTT.

This clone was found many times. This sequence joins TRBV6-1 and TRBJ2-1; 9 positions agree with TRBD2. Germline V gives CDR1 MNHNS, CDR2 SASEGT. The CDR3 runs to 13 residues. The V segment lost 6 bases and the J segment 9 bases; nucleotides outside the gene matches: 6. CDR3 DNA sequence: TGTGCCAGCAGGTTGCGGGAGGGAGGTGAGCAGTTCTTC. It is translated as CASRLREGGEQFF.

This clone was observed at least ten times. V usage is TRBV18 and J usage is TRBJ2-2; D not certain. Trimming removed 4 bases from V and 7 bases from J, with 7 bases in between. The germline CDR1 and CDR2 sequences are KGHSH and LQKENI. The CDR3 covers 12 residues. This CDR3 reads CASSHGGGELFF. The CDR3 coding sequence is TGTGCCAGCTCACACGGTGGCGGGGAGCTGTTTTTT.

This clone was counted only a few times. The rearrangement links TRBV28 to TRBJ1-1, with 9 bases fitting TRBD1. The germline V gene has CDR1 MDHEN and CDR2 SYDVKM. J was trimmed by 1 base and V by 0 bases; bases with no gene match: 9. The CDR3 is 18 amino acids. DNA for the CDR3: TGTGCCAGCAGTTTATGGGAAACAGGGGGCGGTGAGAACACTGAAGCTTTCTTT. Amino acids: CASSLWETGGGENTEAFF. Full variable domain (missing parts from reference TRBV28 and TRBJ1-1): DVKVTQSSRYLVKRTGEKVFLECVQDMDHENMFWYRQDPGLGLRLIYFSYDVKMKEKGDIPEGYSVSREKKERFSLILESASTNQTSMYLCASSLWETGGGENTEAFFGQGTRLTVV.

V is TRBV27 and J is TRBJ1-6, with D possibly TRBD1 on 5 matching bases. There are 16 residues in the CDR3. V lost 5 bases and J lost 6, with 17 bases in between. Per the germline V gene, CDR1 is MNHEY and CDR2 is SMNVEV (reference sequence). The CDR3 loop is CASSTRGGVGNSPLHF. CDR3 nucleotides: TGTGCCAGCAGTACTAGGGGAGGGGTTGGTAATTCACCCCTCCACTTT.

About this clone: This sample includes further DNA sequences coding for the same CDR3. The gene calls are TRBV6-1 and TRBJ2-7, with D perhaps TRBD2 (7 bases). The CDR3 loop spans 15 amino acids. The germline V gene has CDR1 MNHNS and CDR2 SASEGT. Trimming removed 11 bases at V and 4 bases at J, with 24 bases between. The CDR3 nucleotides are TGTGCCGGGGGGGGACCGGGACACGGCACATACGAGCAGTACTTC. This translates into CAGGGPGHGTYEQYF.

The rearrangement links TRBV24-1 to TRBJ1-2, with 7 bases fitting TRBD1. Looked up from germline, CDR1 is KGHDR and CDR2 is SFDVKD. This CDR3 is built from 18 residues. J was trimmed by 3 bases and V by 2 bases; bases with no gene match: 14. The CDR3 spells CATSDSPGGQEHDYGYTF. Written as DNA, the CDR3 is TGTGCCACCAGTGATTCCCCAGGGGGGCAGGAACATGACTATGGCTACACCTTC.

This clone has just a few counts. The chain couples TRBV28 to TRBJ2-7; D call uncertain. Germline V gene lookup returns CDR1 MDHEN and CDR2 SYDVKM. V was cut by 2 bases and J by 1 base, with 9 bases left in between. This CDR3 spans 14 amino acids. The CDR3 nucleotides read TGTGCCAGCAGTTTACAGCCCGAATCCTACGAGCAGTACTTC. Residues: CASSLQPESYEQYF.

This chain uses TRBV5-5 with TRBJ1-2; 7 bases are shared with TRBD1. From germline, CDR1 is SGHKS and CDR2 YYEKEE (reference sequence). V trimming: 4 bases; J trimming: 6 bases; junction bases outside the gene matches: 6. This CDR3 comprises 13 residues. CDR3 sequence: CASSRPQGNGYTF. The CDR3 nucleotides read TGTGCCAGCAGCCGACCACAGGGGAATGGCTACACCTTC.

This clone came up a few times. This rearrangement joins TRBV6-1 to TRBJ2-7; TRBD1 matches 9 bases. V was pared by 4 bases and J by 3 bases, with 4 bases of the junction left unmatched. Germline V CDR1 and CDR2: MNHNS, SASEGT. This CDR3 has 14 residues. The CDR3 loop reads CASSGGQGGYEQYF. The CDR3 DNA follows: TGTGCCAGCAGTGGGGGACAGGGTGGCTACGAGCAGTACTTC.

There are many counts of this clone. The chain employs TRBV4-2 and TRBJ2-3; 11 bases are a match to TRBD2. The J segment lost 0 bases and the V segment lost 4 bases, leaving 3 bases of the junction unmatched. CDR1 LGHNA and CDR2 YNFKEQ come from the germline V gene. The CDR3 covers 16 residues. CDR3 residues: CASSRLAGGSTDTQYF. The CDR3 nucleotides are TGTGCCAGCAGCCGGCTAGCGGGAGGCAGCACAGATACGCAGTATTTT.

This rearrangement joins TRBV5-5 to TRBJ1-1; TRBD1 is a possible D gene (5 bases). Germline loops: CDR1 SGHKS, CDR2 YYEKEE (reference sequence). The V end was cut by 2 bases, the J end by 4 bases, with 15 bases between. This CDR3 has 15 residues. The CDR3 region has the DNA TGTGCCAGCAGCTTCCCCGGGGCCGGGGGCACTGAAGCTTTCTTT. This codes for CASSFPGAGGTEAFF.

V and J are TRBV6-2 or TRBV6-3 and TRBJ2-3; D is undetermined. Deletions cut 0 bases from V and 0 bases from J, with 4 bases between. Germline V gene sequence: CDR1 MNHEY, CDR2 SVGEGT. This CDR3 is 14 amino acids long. Written as DNA, the CDR3 is TGTGCCAGCAGTTACTCGACTAGCACAGATACGCAGTATTTT. Its translation is CASSYSTSTDTQYF.

CDR3 amino acids: CASSLCAYSSTDTQYF. CDR3 coding DNA: TGTGCCAGCAGTTTATGTGCTTATAGTTCGACAGATACGCAGTATTTT. The gene calls are TRBV27 and TRBJ2-3; D not resolved. CDR1 and CDR2 from the germline V gene are MNHEY and SMNVEV (reference sequence). The CDR3 is made up of 16 amino acids. The V end was cut by 1 base, the J end by 3 bases, with 14 bases between.

The V and J genes are TRBV20-1 and TRBJ2-1, with 10 bases that match TRBD2. The CDR3 contains 15 residues. V shed 5 bases and J 6 bases; nucleotides not matched to a gene: 10. Germline loops: CDR1 DFQATT, CDR2 SNEGSKA (reference sequence). CDR3 loop: CSADRTSGQLNEQFF. DNA of the CDR3: TGCAGTGCTGATCGGACTAGCGGACAACTCAATGAGCAGTTCTTC.

This clone occurred a few times. The chain uses TRBV20-1 and TRBJ2-1; maybe TRBD1 (8 bases). In germline, CDR1 is DFQATT, CDR2 SNEGSKA (reference sequence). This CDR3 is built from 14 residues. Trimming took 4 bases from V and 4 from J, leaving 14 bases between them. In DNA form, the CDR3 reads TGCAGTGCTAACAGGGGGGGTAGGTACAATGAGCAGTTCTTC. Translation gives CSANRGGRYNEQFF.

This chain connects TRBV30 to TRBJ1-6; D gene ambiguous. This CDR3 spans 16 amino acids. Germline CDR1 is GTSNPN and CDR2 is SVGIG (reference sequence). V lost 3 bases and J lost 5, with 17 bases in between. CDR3 protein: CAWSRGVSTNNSPLHF. CDR3 DNA: TGTGCCTGGAGCCGTGGAGTGTCAACCAATAATTCACCCCTCCACTTT.

This clone was seen a handful of times. The chain links TRBV19 to TRBJ1-2; no definite D call. V was shortened by 8 bases and J by 4 bases, with 14 bases between the two germline ends. CDR3 length: 13 residues. Germline-derived CDR1 and CDR2 are LNHDA and SQIVND (reference sequence). DNA of the CDR3: TGTGCCAGTTGGGAATCTTTGGGCTATGGCTACACCTTC. Translating it yields CASWESLGYGYTF.

The V gene is TRBV20-1, the J gene TRBJ2-2; no clear D. The germline gives CDR1 DFQATT, CDR2 SNEGSKA (reference sequence). V shed 0 bases and J shed 1 base, with 6 bases lying between them. This CDR3 region has 14 residues. The CDR3 sequence is CSAREGENTGELFF. Here the CDR3 DNA reads TGCAGTGCTAGAGAAGGCGAGAACACCGGGGAGCTGTTTTTT.

This clone has a single count. This sequence joins TRBV24-1 and TRBJ2-3, with D perhaps TRBD1 or TRBD2 (5 bases each). Looked up from germline, CDR1 is KGHDR and CDR2 is SFDVKD. V lost 6 bases and J 0 bases, leaving 21 bases between the germline ends. The CDR3 has 18 residues. The chain's CDR3 is CATSTGKGPISSTDTQYF. In DNA form, the CDR3 reads TGTGCCACCAGTACCGGGAAGGGGCCGATATCTAGCACAGATACGCAGTATTTT.

This clone was observed a handful of times. The chain carries TRBV6-2 or TRBV6-3 and TRBJ2-1; 14 bases map to TRBD2. CDR1 MNHEY and CDR2 SVGEGT come from the germline V gene. V lost 2 bases, J lost 8 bases, and 8 bases stayed unmatched. CDR3 length: 17 residues. The CDR3 coding sequence is TGTGCCAGCAGTTACCAAGGACTAGCGGGAGGAGGGGATGAGCAGTTCTTC. It codes for CASSYQGLAGGGDEQFF.

The rearrangement links TRBV27 to TRBJ2-7, with D possibly matching TRBD2 (6 bases). The CDR3 sequence is 14 residues long. The germline V gene has CDR1 MNHEY and CDR2 SMNVEV (reference sequence). Trimming pared 2 bases from V and 2 bases from J, leaving 10 bases between. The CDR3 nucleotides are TGTGCCAGCAGTTTAGGGGAGGCCCCCTACGAGCAGTACTTC. Protein sequence: CASSLGEAPYEQYF.

This clone was detected ten times or more. The chain combines TRBV29-1 with TRBJ2-1; either TRBD1 or TRBD2 may supply D (5 bases each). V was cut by 8 bases and J by 7 bases, with 18 bases left in between. CDR3 length: 13 amino acids. Looked up from germline, CDR1 is SQVTM and CDR2 is ANQGSEA. CDR3 nucleotides: TGCAGCTCCAGCTACTCAGGGACGAATGAGCAGTTCTTC. It encodes CSSSYSGTNEQFF.